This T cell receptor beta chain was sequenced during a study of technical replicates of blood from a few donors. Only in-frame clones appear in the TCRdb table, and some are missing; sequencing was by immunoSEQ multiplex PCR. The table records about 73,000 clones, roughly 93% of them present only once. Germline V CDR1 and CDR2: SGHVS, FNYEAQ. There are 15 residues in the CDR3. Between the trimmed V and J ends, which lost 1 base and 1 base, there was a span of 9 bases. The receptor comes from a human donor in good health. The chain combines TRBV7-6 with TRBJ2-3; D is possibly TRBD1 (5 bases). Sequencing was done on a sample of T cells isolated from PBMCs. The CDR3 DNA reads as TGTGCCAGCAGCTTAGGTCAGGGTGGCACAGATACGCAGTATTTT. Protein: CASSLGQGGTDTQYF.